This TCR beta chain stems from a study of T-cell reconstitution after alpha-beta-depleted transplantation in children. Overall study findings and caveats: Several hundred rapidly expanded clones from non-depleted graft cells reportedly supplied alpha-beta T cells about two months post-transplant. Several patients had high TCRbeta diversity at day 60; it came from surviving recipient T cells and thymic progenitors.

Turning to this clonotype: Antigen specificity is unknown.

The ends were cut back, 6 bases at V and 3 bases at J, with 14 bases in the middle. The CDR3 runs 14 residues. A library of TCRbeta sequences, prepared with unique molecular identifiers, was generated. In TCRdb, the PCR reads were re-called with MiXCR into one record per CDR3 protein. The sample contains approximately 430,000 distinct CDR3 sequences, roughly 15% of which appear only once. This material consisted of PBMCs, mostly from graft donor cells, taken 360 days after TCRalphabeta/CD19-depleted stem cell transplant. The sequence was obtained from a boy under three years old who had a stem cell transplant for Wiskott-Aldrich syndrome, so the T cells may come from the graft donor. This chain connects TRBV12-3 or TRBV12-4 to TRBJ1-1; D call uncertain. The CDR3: CASRPDGPYTEAFF. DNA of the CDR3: TGTGCCAGCAGACCAGACGGACCGTACACTGAAGCTTTCTTT.